This T cell receptor (beta chain) came from a study of PD-L1 blockade in urothelial cancer. Study background: T cell content in blood samples showed a median of 141,255. General study points: Below-median pretreatment blood TCR clonality was a predictor of better survival. Tumor-associated clones in the blood of durable-benefit patients grew more at 3 weeks.

Notes on this clone: Its antigen remains unknown.

Assay used: immunoSEQ multiplex PCR; TCRdb lists only in-frame clones, some missing. This sample carries approximately 50,000 clones, about 85% of them seen once, and the ten largest clones take roughly 8.2%. Germline lookup yields CDR1 LNHDA and CDR2 SQIVND (reference sequence). With 1 base clipped from V and 7 bases from J, the junction kept 10 bases outside the gene matches. The CDR3 consists of 16 residues. The chain links TRBV19 to TRBJ2-1, with 7 bases aligning to TRBD2. The receptor comes from a man aged 55 to 70 with urothelial cancer. Sequenced material: PBMCs, taken around atezolizumab (anti-PD-L1) treatment. The CDR3 spells CASSIVLGGRANEQFF. CDR3 sequence (DNA): TGTGCCAGTAGTATAGTCTTGGGGGGGAGGGCGAATGAGCAGTTCTTC.